A single sample gave rise to the 7 T cell receptor beta chains below, sequenced in a study of memory CD4+ T cells and cytomegalovirus serostatus. TCRdb keeps only in-frame clones here, not all; method: immunoSEQ multiplex PCR. The sample lists 40,000 to 45,000 clones; approximately 82% were seen once. The sort gate was single viable CD3+CD4+CD8-CD45RO+ cells for memory CD4+ T cells. Input material: memory CD4+ T cells from blood. The source is an adult in good health and CMV-seronegative.

The rearrangement uses TRBV6-5 and TRBJ2-2; D remains unclear. Germline CDR1 and CDR2: MNHEY and SVGAGI. The CDR3 is made up of 13 amino acids. V was cut by 2 bases and J by 4 bases, with 5 bases left in between. The CDR3 spells CASSYDGTGELFF. In DNA form, the CDR3 reads TGTGCCAGCAGTTACGACGGCACCGGGGAGCTGTTTTTT.

This clone was counted a few times. The chain couples TRBV7-8 to TRBJ2-6; no firm D call. This CDR3 comprises 15 residues. The V gene lost 7 bases and the J gene lost 0 bases, with 10 bases spanning the gap. Germline loops: CDR1 SGHVS, CDR2 FQNEAQ. The CDR3: CASTPTLSGANVLTF. DNA of the CDR3: TGTGCCAGCACCCCCACGCTCTCTGGGGCCAACGTCCTGACTTTC.

CDR3 DNA sequence: TGTGCCAGCAGCGACCGACTAGCGGGGGGGCTAGAGACCCAGTACTTC. It yields the protein CASSDRLAGGLETQYF. This rearrangement joins TRBV9 to TRBJ2-5; TRBD2 matches at 14 bases. After removal of 3 bases from V and 4 bases from J, the junction contained 5 bases not matched to a gene. This CDR3 spans 16 amino acids. Germline V gene lookup returns CDR1 SGDLS and CDR2 YYNGEE.

This sequence joins TRBV11-2 and TRBJ2-2; no clear D gene. Germline CDR1 SGHAT, CDR2 FQNNGV. Trimming pared 0 bases from V and 0 bases from J, leaving 2 bases between. This CDR3 has 14 residues. CDR3 amino acids: CASSLEANTGELFF. CDR3 nucleotide sequence: TGTGCCAGCAGCTTAGAAGCGAACACCGGGGAGCTGTTTTTT.

The chain has TRBV29-1 and TRBJ1-3; D remains unclear. V was trimmed by 7 bases and J by 0 bases, leaving 7 bases between them. CDR3 length equals 12 residues. Germline V gene lookup returns CDR1 SQVTM and CDR2 ANQGSEA. CDR3 nucleotide sequence: TGCAGCGCCGGGAACTCTGGAAACACCATATATTTT. Its translation is CSAGNSGNTIYF.

The CDR3 DNA reads as TGTGCCATCGGACAGGGGCTAGATTCACCCCTCCACTTT. It codes for CAIGQGLDSPLHF. The rearrangement uses TRBV10-3 and TRBJ1-6, with 9 bases identical to TRBD1. Per germline, CDR1 ENHRY and CDR2 SYGVKD. CDR3 size: 13 residues. Trimming at V came to 8 bases and at J to 8 bases, leaving 4 bases not matched to a gene.

The chain is built from TRBV7-8 and TRBJ2-7; TRBD2 matches 10 bases. The germline CDR1 and CDR2 sequences are SGHVS and FQNEAQ. V was clipped by 4 bases and J by 0 bases; unmatched bases: 0. There are 14 residues in the CDR3. In nucleotides, the CDR3 is TGTGCCAGCAGCTGGACTAGCGGCTCCTACGAGCAGTACTTC. It encodes CASSWTSGSYEQYF.